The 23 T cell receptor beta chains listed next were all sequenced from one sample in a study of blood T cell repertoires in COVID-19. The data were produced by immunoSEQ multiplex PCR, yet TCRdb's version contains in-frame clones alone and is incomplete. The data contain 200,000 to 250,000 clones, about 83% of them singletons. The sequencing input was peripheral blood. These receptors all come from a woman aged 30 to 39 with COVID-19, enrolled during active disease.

CDR3 amino acids: CASSQRPGGTDTQYF. Written as DNA, the CDR3 is TGTGCCAGCAGCCAAAGGCCCGGGGGCACAGATACGCAGTATTTT. The chain links TRBV3-1 (or the pseudogene TRBV3-2) to TRBJ2-3, with a weak D call TRBD2 (5 bases). The CDR3 contains 15 residues. Germline CDR1 LGHDT, CDR2 YNNKEL (reference sequence). Trimming removed 2 bases from V and 1 base from J, with 10 bases in between.

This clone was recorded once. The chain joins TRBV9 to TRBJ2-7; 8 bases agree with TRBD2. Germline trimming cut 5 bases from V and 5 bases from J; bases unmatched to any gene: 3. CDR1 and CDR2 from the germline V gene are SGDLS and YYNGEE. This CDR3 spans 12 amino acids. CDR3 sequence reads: CASRGLGDEQYF. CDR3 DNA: TGTGCCAGCAGGGGACTAGGAGACGAGCAGTACTTC.

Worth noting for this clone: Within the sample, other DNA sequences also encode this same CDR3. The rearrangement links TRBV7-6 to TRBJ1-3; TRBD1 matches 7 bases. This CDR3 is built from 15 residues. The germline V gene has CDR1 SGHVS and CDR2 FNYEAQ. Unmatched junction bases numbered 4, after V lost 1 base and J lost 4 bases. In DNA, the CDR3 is TGTGCCAGCAGCTTAGGACAGGGAGCCGGAAACACCATATATTTT. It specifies CASSLGQGAGNTIYF.

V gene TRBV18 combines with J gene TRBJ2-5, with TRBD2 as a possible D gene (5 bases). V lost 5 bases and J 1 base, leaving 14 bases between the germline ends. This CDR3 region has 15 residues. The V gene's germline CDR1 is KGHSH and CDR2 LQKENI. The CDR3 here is CASSTFSSGQETQYF. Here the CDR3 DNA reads TGTGCCAGCTCAACCTTTAGCAGCGGCCAAGAGACCCAGTACTTC.

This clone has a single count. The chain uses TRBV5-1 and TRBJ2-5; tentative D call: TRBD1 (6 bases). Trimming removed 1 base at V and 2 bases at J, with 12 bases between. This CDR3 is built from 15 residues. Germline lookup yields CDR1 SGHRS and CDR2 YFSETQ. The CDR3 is CASSLKGHIQETQYF. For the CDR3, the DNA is TGCGCCAGCAGCTTGAAGGGACACATACAAGAGACCCAGTACTTC.

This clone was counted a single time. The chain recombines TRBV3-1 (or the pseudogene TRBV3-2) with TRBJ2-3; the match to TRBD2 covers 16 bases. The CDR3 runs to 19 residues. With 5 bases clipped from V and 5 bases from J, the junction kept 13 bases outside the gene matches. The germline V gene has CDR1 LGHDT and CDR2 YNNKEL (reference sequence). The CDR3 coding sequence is TGTGCCAGCAGCAAACAGCCGGGACTAGCGGGGGGGCCGGGAGATACGCAGTATTTT. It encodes CASSKQPGLAGGPGDTQYF.

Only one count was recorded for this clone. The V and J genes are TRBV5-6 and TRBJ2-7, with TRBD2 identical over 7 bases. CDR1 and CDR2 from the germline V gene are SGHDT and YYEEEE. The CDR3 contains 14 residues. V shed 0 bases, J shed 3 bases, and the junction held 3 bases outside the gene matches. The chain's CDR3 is CASSLVGGSYEQYF. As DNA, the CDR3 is TGTGCCAGCAGCTTGGTTGGCGGGAGCTACGAGCAGTACTTC.

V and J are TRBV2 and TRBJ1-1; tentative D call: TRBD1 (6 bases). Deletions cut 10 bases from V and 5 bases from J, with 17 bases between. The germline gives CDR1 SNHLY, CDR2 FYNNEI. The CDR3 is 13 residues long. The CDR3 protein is CAIPTGGRTEAFF. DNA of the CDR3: TGTGCCATCCCGACGGGGGGCCGAACTGAAGCTTTCTTT.

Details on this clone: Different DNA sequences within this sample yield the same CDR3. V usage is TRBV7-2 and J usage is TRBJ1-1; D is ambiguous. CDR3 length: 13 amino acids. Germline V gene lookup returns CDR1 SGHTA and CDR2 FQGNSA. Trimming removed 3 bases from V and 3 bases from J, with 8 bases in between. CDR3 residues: CASSLVRDTEAFF. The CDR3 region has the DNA TGTGCCAGCAGCTTGGTCCGGGACACTGAAGCTTTCTTT.

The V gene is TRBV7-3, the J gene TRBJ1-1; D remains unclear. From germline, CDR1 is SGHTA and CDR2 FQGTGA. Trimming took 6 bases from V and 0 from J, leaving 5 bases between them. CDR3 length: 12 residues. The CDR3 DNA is TGTGCCAGCAGTCAGGTGAACACTGAAGCTTTCTTT. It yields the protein CASSQVNTEAFF. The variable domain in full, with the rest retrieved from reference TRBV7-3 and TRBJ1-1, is GAGVSQTPSNKVTEKGKYVELRCDPISGHTALYWYRQSLGQGPEFLIYFQGTGAADDSGLPNDRFFAVRPEGSVSTLKIQRTERGDSAVYLCASSQVNTEAFFGQGTRLTVV.

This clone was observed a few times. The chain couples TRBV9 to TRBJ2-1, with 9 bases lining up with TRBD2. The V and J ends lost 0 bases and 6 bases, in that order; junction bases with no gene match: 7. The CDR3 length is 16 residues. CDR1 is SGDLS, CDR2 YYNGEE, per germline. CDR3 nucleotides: TGTGCCAGCAGCGTAGGAGGCGGGGGGGCCCCCAATGAGCAGTTCTTC. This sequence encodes CASSVGGGGAPNEQFF.

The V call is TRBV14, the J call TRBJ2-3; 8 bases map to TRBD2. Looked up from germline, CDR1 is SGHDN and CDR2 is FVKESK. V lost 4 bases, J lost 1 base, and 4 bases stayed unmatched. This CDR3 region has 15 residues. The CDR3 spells CASSLKRGRTDTQYF. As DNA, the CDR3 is TGTGCCAGCAGCCTTAAGCGGGGGCGCACAGATACGCAGTATTTT.

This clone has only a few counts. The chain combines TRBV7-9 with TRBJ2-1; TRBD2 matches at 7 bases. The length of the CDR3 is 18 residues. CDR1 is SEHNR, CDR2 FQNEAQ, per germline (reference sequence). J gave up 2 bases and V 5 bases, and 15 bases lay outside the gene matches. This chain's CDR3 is CASSRGRGLGGTYNEQFF. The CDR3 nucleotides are TGTGCCAGCAGCCGAGGGCGTGGACTAGGCGGAACCTACAATGAGCAGTTCTTC.

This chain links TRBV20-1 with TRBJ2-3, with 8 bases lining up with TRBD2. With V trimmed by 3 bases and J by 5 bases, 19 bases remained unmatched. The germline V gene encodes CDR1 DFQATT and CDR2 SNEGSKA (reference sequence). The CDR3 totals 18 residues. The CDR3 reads CSASRGSLAGRAVDTQYF. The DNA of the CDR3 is TGCAGTGCTAGTAGGGGCTCACTAGCCGGGAGGGCCGTAGATACGCAGTATTTT.

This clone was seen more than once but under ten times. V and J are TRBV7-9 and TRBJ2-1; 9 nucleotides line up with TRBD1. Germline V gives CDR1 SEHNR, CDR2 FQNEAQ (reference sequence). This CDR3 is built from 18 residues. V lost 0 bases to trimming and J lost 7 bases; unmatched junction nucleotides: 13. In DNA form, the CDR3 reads TGTGCCAGCAGCTTAGCTCCGAGGGGGACAGGGATTTTGAATGAGCAGTTCTTC. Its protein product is CASSLAPRGTGILNEQFF.

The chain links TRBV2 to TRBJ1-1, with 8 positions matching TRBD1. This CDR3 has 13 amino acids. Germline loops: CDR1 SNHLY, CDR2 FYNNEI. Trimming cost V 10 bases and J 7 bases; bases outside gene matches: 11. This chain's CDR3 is CATGRGLGSEAFF. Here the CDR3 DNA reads TGTGCCACCGGCAGGGGGCTCGGAAGTGAAGCTTTCTTT.

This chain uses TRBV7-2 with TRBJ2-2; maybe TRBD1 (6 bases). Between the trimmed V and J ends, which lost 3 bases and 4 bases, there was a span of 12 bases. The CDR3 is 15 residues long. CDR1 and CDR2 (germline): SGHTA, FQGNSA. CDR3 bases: TGTGCCAGCAGCTTTTATCAGGGGCGCACCGGGGAGCTGTTTTTT. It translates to CASSFYQGRTGELFF.

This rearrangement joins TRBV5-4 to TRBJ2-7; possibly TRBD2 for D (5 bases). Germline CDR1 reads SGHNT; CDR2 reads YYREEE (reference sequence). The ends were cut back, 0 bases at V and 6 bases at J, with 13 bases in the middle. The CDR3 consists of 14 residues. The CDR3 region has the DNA TGTGCCAGCAGCTTGGGGTTAGAGGGTGGCGAGCAGTACTTC. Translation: CASSLGLEGGEQYF.

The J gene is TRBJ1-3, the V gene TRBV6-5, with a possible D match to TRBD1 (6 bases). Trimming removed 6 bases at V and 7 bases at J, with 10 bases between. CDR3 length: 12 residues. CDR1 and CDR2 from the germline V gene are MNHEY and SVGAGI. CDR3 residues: CASSPQGNTIYF. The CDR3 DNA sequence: TGTGCCAGCAGCCCCCAGGGGAACACCATATATTTT.

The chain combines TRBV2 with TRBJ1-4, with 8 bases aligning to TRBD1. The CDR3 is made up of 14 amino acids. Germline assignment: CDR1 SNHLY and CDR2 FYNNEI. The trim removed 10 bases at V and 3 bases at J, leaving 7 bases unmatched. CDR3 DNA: TGTGCCACCCTGCCGACAGGGGCTAATGAAAAACTGTTTTTT. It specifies CATLPTGANEKLFF.

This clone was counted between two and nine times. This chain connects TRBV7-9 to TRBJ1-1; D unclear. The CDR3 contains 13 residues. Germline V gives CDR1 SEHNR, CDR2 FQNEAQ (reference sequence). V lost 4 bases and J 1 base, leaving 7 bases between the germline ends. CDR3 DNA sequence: TGTGCCAGCAGCTGGGGAGAGAACACTGAAGCTTTCTTT. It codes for CASSWGENTEAFF. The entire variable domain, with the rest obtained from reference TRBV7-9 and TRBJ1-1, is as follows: DTGVSQNPRHKITKRGQNVTFRCDPISEHNRLYWYRQTLGQGPEFLTYFQNEAQLEKSRLLSDRFSAERPKGSFSTLEIQRTEQGDSAMYLCASSWGENTEAFFGQGTRLTVV.

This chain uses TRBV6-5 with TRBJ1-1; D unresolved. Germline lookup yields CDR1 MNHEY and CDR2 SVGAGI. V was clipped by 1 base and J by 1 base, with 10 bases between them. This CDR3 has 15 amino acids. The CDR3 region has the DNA TGTGCCAGCAGTTACTTCGCGACACCGAACACTGAAGCTTTCTTT. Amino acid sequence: CASSYFATPNTEAFF.

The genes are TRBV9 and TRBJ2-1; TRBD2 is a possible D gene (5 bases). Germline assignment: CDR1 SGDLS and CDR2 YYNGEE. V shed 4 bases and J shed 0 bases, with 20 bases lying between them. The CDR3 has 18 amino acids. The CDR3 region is CASSPRRGFGSSYNEQFF. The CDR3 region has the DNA TGTGCCAGCAGCCCCCGCCGAGGGTTTGGGAGCTCCTACAATGAGCAGTTCTTC.